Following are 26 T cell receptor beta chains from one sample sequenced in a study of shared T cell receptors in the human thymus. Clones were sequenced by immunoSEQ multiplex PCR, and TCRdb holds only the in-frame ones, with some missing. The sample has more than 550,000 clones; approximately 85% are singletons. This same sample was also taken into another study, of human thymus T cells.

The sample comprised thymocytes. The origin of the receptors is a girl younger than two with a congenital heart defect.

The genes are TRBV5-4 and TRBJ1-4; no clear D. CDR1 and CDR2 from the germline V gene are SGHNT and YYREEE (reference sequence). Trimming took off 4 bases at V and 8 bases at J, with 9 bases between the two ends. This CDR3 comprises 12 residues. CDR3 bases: TGTGCCAGCAGCCGTCCGGGGGAAAAACTGTTTTTT. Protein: CASSRPGEKLFF.

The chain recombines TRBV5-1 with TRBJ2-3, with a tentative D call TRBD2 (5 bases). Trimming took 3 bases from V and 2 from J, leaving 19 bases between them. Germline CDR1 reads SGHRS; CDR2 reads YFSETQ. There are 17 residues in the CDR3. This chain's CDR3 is CASSSLPRATNTDTQYF. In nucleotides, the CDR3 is TGCGCCAGCAGCTCATTACCGAGGGCCACTAACACAGATACGCAGTATTTT.

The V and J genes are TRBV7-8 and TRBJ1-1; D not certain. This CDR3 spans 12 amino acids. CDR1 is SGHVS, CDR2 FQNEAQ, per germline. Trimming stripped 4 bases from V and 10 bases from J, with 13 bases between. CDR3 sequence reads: CASSSAQSRAFF. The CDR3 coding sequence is TGTGCCAGCAGCTCCGCCCAATCTAGAGCTTTCTTT.

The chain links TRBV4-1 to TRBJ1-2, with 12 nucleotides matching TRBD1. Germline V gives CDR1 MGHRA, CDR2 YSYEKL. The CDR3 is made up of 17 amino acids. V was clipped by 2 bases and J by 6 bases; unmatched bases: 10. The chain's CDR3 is CASSQLPGQGAGNGYTF. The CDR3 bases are TGCGCCAGCAGCCAATTACCGGGACAGGGGGCCGGGAATGGCTACACCTTC.

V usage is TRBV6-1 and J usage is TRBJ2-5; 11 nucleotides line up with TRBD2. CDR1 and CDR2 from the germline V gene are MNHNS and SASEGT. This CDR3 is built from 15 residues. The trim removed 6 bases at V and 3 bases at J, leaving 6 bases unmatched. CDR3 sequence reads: CASRPSSGGKETQYF. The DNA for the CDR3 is TGTGCCAGCAGACCCTCTAGCGGGGGGAAAGAGACCCAGTACTTC.

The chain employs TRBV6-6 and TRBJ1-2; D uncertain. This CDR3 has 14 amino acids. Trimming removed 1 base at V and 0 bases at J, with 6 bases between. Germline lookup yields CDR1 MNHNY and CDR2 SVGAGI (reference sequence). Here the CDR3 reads CASSYYLANYGYTF. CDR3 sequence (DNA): TGTGCCAGCAGTTACTACCTAGCTAACTATGGCTACACCTTC.

CDR3 amino acids: CASSRVTGDMDTGELFF. The CDR3 region has the DNA TGTGCCAGTAGTAGAGTCACAGGGGATATGGACACCGGGGAGCTGTTTTTT. The gene calls are TRBV19 and TRBJ2-2; TRBD1 matches 7 bases. The trim removed 4 bases at V and 3 bases at J, leaving 11 bases unmatched. Looked up from germline, CDR1 is LNHDA and CDR2 is SQIVND (reference sequence). The CDR3 loop spans 17 amino acids. The full variable domain, rest sourced from reference TRBV19 and TRBJ2-2, is DGGITQSPKYLFRKEGQNVTLSCEQNLNHDAMYWYRQDPGQGLRLIYYSQIVNDFQKGDIAEGYSVSREKKESFPLTVTSAQKNPTAFYLCASSRVTGDMDTGELFFGEGSRLTVL.

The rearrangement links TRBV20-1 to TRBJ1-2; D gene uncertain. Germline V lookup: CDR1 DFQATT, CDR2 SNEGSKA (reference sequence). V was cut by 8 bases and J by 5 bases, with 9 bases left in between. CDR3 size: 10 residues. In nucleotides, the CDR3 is TGCAGTCCGCTACGGTATGGCTACACCTTC. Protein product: CSPLRYGYTF.

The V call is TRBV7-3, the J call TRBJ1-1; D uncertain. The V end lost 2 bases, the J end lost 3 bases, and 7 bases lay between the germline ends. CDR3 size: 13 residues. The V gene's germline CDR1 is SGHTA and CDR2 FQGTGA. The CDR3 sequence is CASSLEPHTEAFF. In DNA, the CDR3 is TGTGCCAGCAGCTTAGAGCCGCACACTGAAGCTTTCTTT.

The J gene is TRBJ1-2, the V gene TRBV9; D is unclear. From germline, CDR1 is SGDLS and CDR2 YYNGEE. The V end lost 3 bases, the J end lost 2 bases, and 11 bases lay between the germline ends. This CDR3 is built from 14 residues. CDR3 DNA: TGTGCCAGCAGCGATAGAGGAGGGAACTATGGCTACACCTTC. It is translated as CASSDRGGNYGYTF. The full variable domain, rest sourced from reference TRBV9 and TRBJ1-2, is DSGVTQTPKHLITATGQRVTLRCSPRSGDLSVYWYQQSLDQGLQFLIQYYNGEERAKGNILERFSAQQFPDLHSELNLSSLELGDSALYFCASSDRGGNYGYTFGSGTRLTVV.

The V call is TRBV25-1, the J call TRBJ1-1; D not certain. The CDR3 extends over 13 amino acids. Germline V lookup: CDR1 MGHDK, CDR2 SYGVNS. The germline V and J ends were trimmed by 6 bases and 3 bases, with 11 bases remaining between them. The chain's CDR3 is CASRRERDTEAFF. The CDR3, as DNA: TGTGCCAGCAGGAGGGAAAGGGACACTGAAGCTTTCTTT.

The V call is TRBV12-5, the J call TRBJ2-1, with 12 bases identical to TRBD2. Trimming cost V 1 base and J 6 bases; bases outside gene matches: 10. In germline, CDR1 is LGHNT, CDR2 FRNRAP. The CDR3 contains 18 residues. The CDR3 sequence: CASGLDSSGGGPFNEQFF. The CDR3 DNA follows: TGTGCTAGTGGTTTGGACTCTAGCGGGGGGGGCCCGTTCAATGAGCAGTTCTTC.

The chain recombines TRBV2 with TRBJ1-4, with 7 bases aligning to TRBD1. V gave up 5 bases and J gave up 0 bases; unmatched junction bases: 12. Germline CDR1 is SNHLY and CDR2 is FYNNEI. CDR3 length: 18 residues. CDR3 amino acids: CASSNSPGQIATNEKLFF. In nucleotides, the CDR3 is TGTGCCAGCAGTAATAGCCCGGGACAGATTGCAACTAATGAAAAACTGTTTTTT.

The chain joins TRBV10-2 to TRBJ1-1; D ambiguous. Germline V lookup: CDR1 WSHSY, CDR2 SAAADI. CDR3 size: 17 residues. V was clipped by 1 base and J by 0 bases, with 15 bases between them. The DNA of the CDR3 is TGCGCCAGCAGTGAGTTCGTGGGAGAGGGAATGAACACTGAAGCTTTCTTT. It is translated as CASSEFVGEGMNTEAFF.

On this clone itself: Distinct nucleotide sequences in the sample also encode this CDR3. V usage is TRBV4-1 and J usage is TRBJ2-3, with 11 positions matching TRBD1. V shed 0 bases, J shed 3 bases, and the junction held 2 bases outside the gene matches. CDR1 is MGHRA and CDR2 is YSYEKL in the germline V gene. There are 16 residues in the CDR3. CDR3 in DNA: TGCGCCAGCAGCCAAGACAGGGACAGGGGGACAGATACGCAGTATTTT. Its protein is CASSQDRDRGTDTQYF.

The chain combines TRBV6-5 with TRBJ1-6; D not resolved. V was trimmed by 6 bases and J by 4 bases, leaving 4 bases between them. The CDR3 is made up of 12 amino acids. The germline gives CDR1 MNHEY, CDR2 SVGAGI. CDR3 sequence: CASSIYNSPLHF. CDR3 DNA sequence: TGTGCCAGCAGCATTTATAATTCACCCCTCCACTTT.

The CDR3 bases are TGCGCCAGCAGCTTGGGAACAGGGGGTTTAGGAGCCCTCCACTTT. This encodes CASSLGTGGLGALHF. The chain is built from TRBV5-1 and TRBJ1-6, with 8 positions matching TRBD1. The CDR3 runs to 15 residues. Losses at the gene ends were 0 bases for V and 14 bases for J; bases not matched to a gene: 10. The germline gives CDR1 SGHRS, CDR2 YFSETQ.

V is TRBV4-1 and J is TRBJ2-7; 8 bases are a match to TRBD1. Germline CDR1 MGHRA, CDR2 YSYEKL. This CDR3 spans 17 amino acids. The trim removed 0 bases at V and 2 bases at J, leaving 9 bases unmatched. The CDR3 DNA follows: TGCGCCAGCAGCCAAGAACACGGGACAGGTTATACCTACGAGCAGTACTTC. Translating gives CASSQEHGTGYTYEQYF.

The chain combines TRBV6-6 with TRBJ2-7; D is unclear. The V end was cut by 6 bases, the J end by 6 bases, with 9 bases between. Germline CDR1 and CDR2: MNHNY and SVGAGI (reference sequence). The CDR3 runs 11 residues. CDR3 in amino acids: CASSARVEQYF. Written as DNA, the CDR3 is TGTGCCAGCAGCGCTCGGGTCGAGCAGTACTTC.

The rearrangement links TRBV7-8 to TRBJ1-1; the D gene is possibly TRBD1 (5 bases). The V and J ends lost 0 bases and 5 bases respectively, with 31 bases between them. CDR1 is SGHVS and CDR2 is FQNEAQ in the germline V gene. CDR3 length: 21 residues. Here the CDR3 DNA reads TGTGCCAGCAGCTTAGCGAATCTACCCGGGACTCTCTATTCTTTAGTAACTGAAGCTTTCTTT. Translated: CASSLANLPGTLYSLVTEAFF.

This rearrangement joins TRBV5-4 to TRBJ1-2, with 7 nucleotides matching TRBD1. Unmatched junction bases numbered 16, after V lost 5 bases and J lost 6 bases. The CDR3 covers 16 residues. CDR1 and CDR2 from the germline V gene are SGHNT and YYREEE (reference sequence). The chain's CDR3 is CASRAGTATYKDGYTF. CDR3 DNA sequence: TGTGCCAGCAGAGCTGGGACAGCAACGTACAAGGATGGCTACACCTTC.

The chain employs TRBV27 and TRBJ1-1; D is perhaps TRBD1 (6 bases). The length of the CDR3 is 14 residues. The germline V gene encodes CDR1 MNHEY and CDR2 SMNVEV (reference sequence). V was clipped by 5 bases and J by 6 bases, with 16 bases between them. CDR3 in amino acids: CASSPLGAGAEAFF. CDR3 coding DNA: TGTGCCAGCAGTCCCCTCGGGGCAGGGGCTGAAGCTTTCTTT.

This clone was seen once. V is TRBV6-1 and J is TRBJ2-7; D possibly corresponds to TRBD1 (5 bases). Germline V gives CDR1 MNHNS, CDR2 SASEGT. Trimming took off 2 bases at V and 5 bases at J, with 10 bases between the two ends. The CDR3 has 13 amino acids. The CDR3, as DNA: TGTGCCAGCAGTGAACCCGGACAAGACGAGCAGTACTTC. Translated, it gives CASSEPGQDEQYF.

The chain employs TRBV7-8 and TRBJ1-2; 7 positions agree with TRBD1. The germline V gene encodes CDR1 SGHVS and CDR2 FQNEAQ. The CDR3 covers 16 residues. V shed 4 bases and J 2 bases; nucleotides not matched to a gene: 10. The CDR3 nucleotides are TGTGCCAGCAGCTCAGGATATCCGGGACAGAACTATGGCTACACCTTC. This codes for CASSSGYPGQNYGYTF.

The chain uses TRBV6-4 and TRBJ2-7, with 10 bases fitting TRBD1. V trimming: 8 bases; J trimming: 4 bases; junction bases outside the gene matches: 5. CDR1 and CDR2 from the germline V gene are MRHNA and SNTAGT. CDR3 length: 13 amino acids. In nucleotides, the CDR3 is TGTGCCAGCGCGGGACAGGGGATTTACGAGCAGTACTTC. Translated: CASAGQGIYEQYF.

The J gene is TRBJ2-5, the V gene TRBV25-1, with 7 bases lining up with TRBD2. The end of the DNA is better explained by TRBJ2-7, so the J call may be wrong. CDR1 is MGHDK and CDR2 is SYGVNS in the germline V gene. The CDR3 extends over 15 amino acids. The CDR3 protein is CASSEMRDYSYEQYF. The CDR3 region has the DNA TGTGCCAGCAGTGAAATGAGGGACTACTCCTACGAGCAGTACTTC.